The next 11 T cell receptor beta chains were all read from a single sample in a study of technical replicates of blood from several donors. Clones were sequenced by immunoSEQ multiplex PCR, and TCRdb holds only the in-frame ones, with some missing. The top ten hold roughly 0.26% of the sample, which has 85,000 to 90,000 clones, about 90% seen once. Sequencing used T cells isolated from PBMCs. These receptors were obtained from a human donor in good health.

Here the CDR3 reads CASSRGTGGEAFF. CDR3 bases: TGTGCCAGCAGCCGGGGGACAGGGGGCGAAGCTTTCTTT. The V gene is TRBV11-3, the J gene TRBJ1-1; TRBD1 matches at 12 bases. J lost 8 bases, V lost 5 bases, and 3 bases had no gene match. CDR1 and CDR2 (germline): SGHNT, YENEEA. CDR3 size: 13 residues.

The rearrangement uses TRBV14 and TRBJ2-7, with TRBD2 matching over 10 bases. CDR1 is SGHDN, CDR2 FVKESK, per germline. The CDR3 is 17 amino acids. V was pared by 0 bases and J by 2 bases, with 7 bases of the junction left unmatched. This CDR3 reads CASSQEETSGFPYEQYF. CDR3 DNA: TGTGCCAGCAGCCAAGAAGAGACTAGCGGGTTTCCCTACGAGCAGTACTTC.

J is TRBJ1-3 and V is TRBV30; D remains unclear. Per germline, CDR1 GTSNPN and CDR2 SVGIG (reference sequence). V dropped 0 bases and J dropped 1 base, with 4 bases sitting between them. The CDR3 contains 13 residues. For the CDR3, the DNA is TGTGCCTGGAGTGTACTTTCTGGAAACACCATATATTTT. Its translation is CAWSVLSGNTIYF.

The CDR3 DNA is TGTGCCAGCAGCTTCCAAGGGGACACAGATACGCAGTATTTT. Translation gives CASSFQGDTDTQYF. V is TRBV5-8 and J is TRBJ2-3; weak D call: TRBD1 (5 bases). Looked up from germline, CDR1 is SGHTS and CDR2 is YDEGEE. V lost 2 bases, J lost 2 bases, and 9 bases lay in between. CDR3 length equals 14 residues.

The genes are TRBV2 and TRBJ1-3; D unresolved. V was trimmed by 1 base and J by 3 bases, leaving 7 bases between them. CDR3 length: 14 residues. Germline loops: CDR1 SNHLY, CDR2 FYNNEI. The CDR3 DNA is TGTGCCAGCAGTGAAGTTGGGCTTGGAAACACCATATATTTT. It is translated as CASSEVGLGNTIYF.

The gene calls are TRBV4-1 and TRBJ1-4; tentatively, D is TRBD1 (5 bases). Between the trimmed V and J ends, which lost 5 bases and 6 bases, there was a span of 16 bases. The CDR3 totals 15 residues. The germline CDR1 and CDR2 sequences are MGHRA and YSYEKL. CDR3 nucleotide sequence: TGCGCCAGCAGCAACCCCGGGACTAACGATGAAAAACTGTTTTTT. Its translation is CASSNPGTNDEKLFF.

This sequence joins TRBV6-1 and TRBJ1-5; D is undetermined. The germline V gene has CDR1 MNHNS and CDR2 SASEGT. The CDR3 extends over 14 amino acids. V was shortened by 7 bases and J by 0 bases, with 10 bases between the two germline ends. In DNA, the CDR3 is TGTGCCAGCACTGCAGCGTATAGCAATCAGCCCCAGCATTTT. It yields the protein CASTAAYSNQPQHF.

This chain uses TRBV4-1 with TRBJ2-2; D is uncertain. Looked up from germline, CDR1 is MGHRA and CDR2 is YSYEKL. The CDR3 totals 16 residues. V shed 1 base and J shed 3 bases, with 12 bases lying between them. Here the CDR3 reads CASSQALLLDTGELFF. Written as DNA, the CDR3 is TGCGCCAGCAGCCAAGCGCTCCTACTGGACACCGGGGAGCTGTTTTTT.

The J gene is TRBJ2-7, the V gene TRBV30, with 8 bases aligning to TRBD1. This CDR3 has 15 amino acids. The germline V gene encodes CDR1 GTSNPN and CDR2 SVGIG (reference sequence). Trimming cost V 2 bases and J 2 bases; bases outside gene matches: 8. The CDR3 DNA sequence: TGTGCCTGGAGTCAGTGGACAGGGTATGCCTACGAGCAGTACTTC. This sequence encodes CAWSQWTGYAYEQYF.

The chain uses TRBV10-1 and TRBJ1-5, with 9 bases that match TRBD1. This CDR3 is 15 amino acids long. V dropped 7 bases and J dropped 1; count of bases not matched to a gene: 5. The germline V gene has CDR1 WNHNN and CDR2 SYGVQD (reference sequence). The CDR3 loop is CASKYRGLSNQPQHF. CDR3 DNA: TGCGCCAGCAAGTACAGGGGGCTAAGCAATCAGCCCCAGCATTTT.

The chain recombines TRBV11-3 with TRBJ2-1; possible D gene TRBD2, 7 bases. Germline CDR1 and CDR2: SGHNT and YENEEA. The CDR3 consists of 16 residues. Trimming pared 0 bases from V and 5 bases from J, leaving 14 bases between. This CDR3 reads CASSLDLGGGNNEQFF. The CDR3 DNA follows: TGTGCCAGCAGCTTAGATCTGGGCGGGGGCAACAATGAGCAGTTCTTC. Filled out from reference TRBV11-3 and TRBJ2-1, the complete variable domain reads EAGVVQSPRYKIIEKKQPVAFWCNPISGHNTLYWYLQNLGQGPELLIRYENEEAVDDSQLPKDRFSAERLKGVDSTLKIQPAELGDSAVYLCASSLDLGGGNNEQFFGPGTRLTVL.